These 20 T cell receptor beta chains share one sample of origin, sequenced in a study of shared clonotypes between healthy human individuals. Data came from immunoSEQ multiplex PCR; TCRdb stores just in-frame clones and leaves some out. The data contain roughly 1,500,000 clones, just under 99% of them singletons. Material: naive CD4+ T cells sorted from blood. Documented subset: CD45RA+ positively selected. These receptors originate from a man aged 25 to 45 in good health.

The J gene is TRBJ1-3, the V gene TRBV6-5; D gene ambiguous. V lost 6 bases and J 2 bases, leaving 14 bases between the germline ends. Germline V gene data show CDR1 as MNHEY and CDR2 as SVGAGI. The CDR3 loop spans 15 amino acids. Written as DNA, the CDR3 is TGTGCCAGCAGACGAGACCGGGTCCCTGGAAACACCATATATTTT. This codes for CASRRDRVPGNTIYF.

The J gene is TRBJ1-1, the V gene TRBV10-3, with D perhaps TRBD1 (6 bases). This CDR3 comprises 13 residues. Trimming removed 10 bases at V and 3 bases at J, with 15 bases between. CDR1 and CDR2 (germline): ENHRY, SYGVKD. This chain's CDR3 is CATDGGEDTEAFF. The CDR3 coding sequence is TGTGCCACCGACGGGGGCGAGGACACTGAAGCTTTCTTT.

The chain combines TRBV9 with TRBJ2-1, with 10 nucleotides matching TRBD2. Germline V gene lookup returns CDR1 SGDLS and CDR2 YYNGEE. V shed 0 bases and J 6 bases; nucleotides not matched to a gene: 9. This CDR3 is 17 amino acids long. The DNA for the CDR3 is TGTGCCAGCAGCGTAGTAGCCCTAGCGGGAGTTTTCAATGAGCAGTTCTTC. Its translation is CASSVVALAGVFNEQFF.

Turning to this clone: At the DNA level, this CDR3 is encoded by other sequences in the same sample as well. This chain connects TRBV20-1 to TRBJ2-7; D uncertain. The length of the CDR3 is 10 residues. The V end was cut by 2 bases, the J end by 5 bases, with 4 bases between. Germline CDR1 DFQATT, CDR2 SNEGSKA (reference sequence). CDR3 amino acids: CSARRDEQYF. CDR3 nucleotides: TGCAGTGCTAGAAGGGACGAGCAGTACTTC.

DNA for the CDR3: TGTGCCAGTCTCGACCGACTAGGTCGCACAGATACGCAGTATTTT. As protein: CASLDRLGRTDTQYF. V usage is TRBV18 and J usage is TRBJ2-3, with a weak D call TRBD2 (6 bases). The CDR3 is made up of 15 amino acids. Germline values: CDR1 KGHSH, CDR2 LQKENI. Trimming pared 9 bases from V and 1 base from J, leaving 17 bases between.

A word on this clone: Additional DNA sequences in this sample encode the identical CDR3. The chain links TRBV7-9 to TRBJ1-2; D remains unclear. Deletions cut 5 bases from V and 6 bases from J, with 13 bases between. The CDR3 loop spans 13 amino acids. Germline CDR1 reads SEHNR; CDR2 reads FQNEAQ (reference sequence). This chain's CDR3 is CASSPRTGDGYTF. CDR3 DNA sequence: TGTGCCAGCAGCCCCCGGACTGGTGATGGCTACACCTTC.

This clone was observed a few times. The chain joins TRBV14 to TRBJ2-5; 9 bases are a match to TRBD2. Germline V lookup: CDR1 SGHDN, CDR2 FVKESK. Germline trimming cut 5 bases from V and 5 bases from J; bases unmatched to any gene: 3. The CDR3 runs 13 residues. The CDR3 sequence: CASSVAGAETQYF. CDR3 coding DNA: TGTGCCAGCAGCGTAGCGGGAGCGGAGACCCAGTACTTC.

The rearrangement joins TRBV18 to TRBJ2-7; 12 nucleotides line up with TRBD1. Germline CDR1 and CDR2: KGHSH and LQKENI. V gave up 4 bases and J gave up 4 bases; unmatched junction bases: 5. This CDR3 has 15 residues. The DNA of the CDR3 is TGTGCCAGCTCACGCGGGACAGGGGGCGCGTACGAGCAGTACTTC. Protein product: CASSRGTGGAYEQYF.

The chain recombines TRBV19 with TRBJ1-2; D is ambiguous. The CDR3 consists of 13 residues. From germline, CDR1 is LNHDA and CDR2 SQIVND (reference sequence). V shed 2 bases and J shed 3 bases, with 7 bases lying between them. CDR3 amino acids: CASSITQDYGYTF. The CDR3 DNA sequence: TGTGCCAGTAGTATAACCCAGGACTATGGCTACACCTTC.

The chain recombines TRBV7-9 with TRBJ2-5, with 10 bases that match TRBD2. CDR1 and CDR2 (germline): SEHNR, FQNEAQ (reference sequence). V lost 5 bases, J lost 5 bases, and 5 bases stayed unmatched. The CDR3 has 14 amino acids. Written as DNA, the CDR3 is TGTGCCAGCAGCCTTGAGCGGGAGGGGGAGACCCAGTACTTC. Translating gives CASSLEREGETQYF.

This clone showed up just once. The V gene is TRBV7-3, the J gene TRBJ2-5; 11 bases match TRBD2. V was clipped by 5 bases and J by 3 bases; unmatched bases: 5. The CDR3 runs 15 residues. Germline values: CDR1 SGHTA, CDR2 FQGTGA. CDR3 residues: CASSPSGLAEETQYF. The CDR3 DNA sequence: TGTGCCAGCAGCCCCTCGGGACTAGCGGAAGAGACCCAGTACTTC. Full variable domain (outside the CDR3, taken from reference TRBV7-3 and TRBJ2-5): GAGVSQTPSNKVTEKGKYVELRCDPISGHTALYWYRQSLGQGPEFLIYFQGTGAADDSGLPNDRFFAVRPEGSVSTLKIQRTERGDSAVYLCASSPSGLAEETQYFGPGTRLLVL.

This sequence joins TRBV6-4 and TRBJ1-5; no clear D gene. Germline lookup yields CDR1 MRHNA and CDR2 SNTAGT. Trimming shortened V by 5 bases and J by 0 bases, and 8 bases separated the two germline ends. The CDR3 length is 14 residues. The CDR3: CASSRTVSNQPQHF. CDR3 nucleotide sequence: TGTGCCAGCAGTCGGACCGTTAGCAATCAGCCCCAGCATTTT.

CDR3 sequence (DNA): TGTGCCAGCAGCCCGAGACTAGCGGGAAGGGAGACCCAGTACTTC. It codes for CASSPRLAGRETQYF. This sequence joins TRBV7-4 and TRBJ2-5; TRBD2 matches 11 bases. Germline V CDR1 and CDR2: SGHVT, SQSDAQ. After removal of 5 bases from V and 5 bases from J, the junction contained 7 bases not matched to a gene. This CDR3 has 15 residues.

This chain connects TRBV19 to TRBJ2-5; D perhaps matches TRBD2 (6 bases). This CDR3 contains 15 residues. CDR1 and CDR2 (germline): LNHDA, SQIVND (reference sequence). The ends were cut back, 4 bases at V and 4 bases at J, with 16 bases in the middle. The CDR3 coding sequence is TGTGCCAGTAGTAAAGGCGAGGGGAGGCGAGAGACCCAGTACTTC. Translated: CASSKGEGRRETQYF.

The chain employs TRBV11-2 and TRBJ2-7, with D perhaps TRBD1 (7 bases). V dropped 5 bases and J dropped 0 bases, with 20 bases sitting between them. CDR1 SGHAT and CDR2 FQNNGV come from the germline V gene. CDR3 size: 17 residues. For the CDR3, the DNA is TGTGCCAGCAGCGTGATAGGAGGGGGCCGAAGCTCCTACGAGCAGTACTTC. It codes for CASSVIGGGRSSYEQYF.

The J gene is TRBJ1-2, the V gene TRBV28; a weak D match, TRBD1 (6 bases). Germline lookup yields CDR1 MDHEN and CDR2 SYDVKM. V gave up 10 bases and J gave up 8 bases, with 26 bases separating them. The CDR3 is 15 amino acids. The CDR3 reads CATPSGPQGGEGYTF. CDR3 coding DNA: TGTGCCACCCCATCCGGGCCACAGGGAGGGGAGGGCTACACCTTC.

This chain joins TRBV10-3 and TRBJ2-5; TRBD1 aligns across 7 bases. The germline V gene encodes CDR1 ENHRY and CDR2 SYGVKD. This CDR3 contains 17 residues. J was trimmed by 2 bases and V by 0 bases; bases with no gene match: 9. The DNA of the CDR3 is TGTGCCATCAGTGAGTCGAACGTTCCCAGGGGGCAAGAGACCCAGTACTTC. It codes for CAISESNVPRGQETQYF.

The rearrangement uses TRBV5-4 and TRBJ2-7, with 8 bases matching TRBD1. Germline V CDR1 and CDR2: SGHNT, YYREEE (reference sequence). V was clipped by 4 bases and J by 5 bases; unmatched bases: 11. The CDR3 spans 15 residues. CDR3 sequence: CASSVDPGQVNEQYF. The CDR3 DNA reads TGTGCCAGCAGCGTCGATCCGGGACAGGTTAACGAGCAGTACTTC.

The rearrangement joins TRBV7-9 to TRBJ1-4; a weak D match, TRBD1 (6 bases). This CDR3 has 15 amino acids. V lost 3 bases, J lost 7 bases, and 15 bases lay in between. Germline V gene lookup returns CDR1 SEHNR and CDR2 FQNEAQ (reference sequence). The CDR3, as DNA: TGTGCCAGCAGCTTGAGGGGGATTGGGGGTGAAAAACTGTTTTTT. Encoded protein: CASSLRGIGGEKLFF.

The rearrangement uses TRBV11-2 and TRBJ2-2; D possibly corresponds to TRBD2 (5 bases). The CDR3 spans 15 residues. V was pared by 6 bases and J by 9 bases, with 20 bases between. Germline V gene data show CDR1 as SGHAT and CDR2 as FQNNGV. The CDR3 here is CASSRSTGLTRELFF. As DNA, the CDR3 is TGTGCCAGCAGTCGTTCAACGGGGTTGACCAGGGAGCTGTTTTTT.